A selection of T cell receptor beta chains follows, all from one sample in a study of T-cell memory formation after mild COVID-19. TCRdb itself ran the 5' RACE reads through MiXCR, one entry per CDR3 protein. This table holds tens of thousands of distinct CDR3 sequences, 12% found once. The sample was PBMCs or a T cell subset sorted from them (not recorded which). Source of these receptors: a man between 18 and 29 years old who had mild COVID-19 (a few samples of this study predate the infection). Cell type and time point are not known. The CDR3 runs from the conserved cysteine through the conserved F or W. A D gene is named only where the DNA matches it firmly. Some rows mark clone size as missing; the rest say once, few, many or name a class of expanded clone.

size: few; V: TRBV7-2; J: TRBJ2-5; D: TRBD2; DNA: TGTGCCAGCAGCTTGACTAGCGGGGGGGTTCAGACCCAGTACTTC; CDR3: CASSLTSGGVQTQYF
size: many; V: TRBV5-4; J: TRBJ2-3; D: TRBD2; DNA: TGTGCCAGCAGCTTGGAGGCTAGCGGGGCGCGTTACACAGATACGCAGTATTTT; CDR3: CASSLEASGARYTDTQYF
size: few; V: TRBV7-9; J: TRBJ1-1; D: .; DNA: TGTGCCAGCGGTCTTGGGGAGGTGAACACTGAAGCTTTCTTT; CDR3: CASGLGEVNTEAFF
size: .; V: TRBV3-1; J: TRBJ2-5; D: TRBD2; DNA: TGTGCCAGCAGCCAAGCTCTGGGGGGGCAAGAGACCCAGTACTTC; CDR3: CASSQALGGQETQYF
size: .; V: TRBV12-3/TRBV12-4; J: TRBJ1-3; D: TRBD1; DNA: TGTGCCAGCGGCTTGACAGGGGGAAACACCATATATTTT; CDR3: CASGLTGGNTIYF
size: .; V: TRBV6-6; J: TRBJ1-3; D: .; DNA: TGTGCCAGCAGCCTTGCGAACACCATATATTTT; CDR3: CASSLANTIYF
size: few; V: TRBV6-5; J: TRBJ2-5; D: .; DNA: TGTGCCAGCAGTTATGCCCGCGCAGAGACCCAGTACTTC; CDR3: CASSYARAETQYF
size: .; V: TRBV3-1; J: TRBJ2-5; D: .; DNA: TGTGCCAGCAGCCAAGAATTGGAGACAACCCAGTACTTC; CDR3: CASSQELETTQYF
size: few; V: TRBV30; J: TRBJ1-6; D: .; DNA: TGTGCCTGGGAACAGGGCATAGATTCACCCCTCCACTTT; CDR3: CAWEQGIDSPLHF
size: many; V: TRBV4-3; J: TRBJ2-7; D: TRBD1; DNA: TGCGCCAGCAGCCCGACAGGGGATAGAACCTACGAGCAGTACTTC; CDR3: CASSPTGDRTYEQYF
size: .; V: TRBV18; J: TRBJ1-2; D: .; DNA: TGTGCCAGCTCACCACACTTGGACGGCTACACCTTC; CDR3: CASSPHLDGYTF
size: few; V: TRBV7-2; J: TRBJ2-2; D: .; DNA: TGTGCCAGCAGCCGTTGGCCGACCGGGGAGCTGTTTTTT; CDR3: CASSRWPTGELFF
size: .; V: TRBV12-3/TRBV12-4; J: TRBJ1-6; D: .; DNA: TGTGCCAGCAAACGGGAGGGATTTAATTCACCCCTCCACTTT; CDR3: CASKREGFNSPLHF
size: many; V: TRBV3-1; J: TRBJ2-3; D: .; DNA: TGTGCCAGCAGCCTACCCGGGACGGGTACGCAGTATTTT; CDR3: CASSLPGTGTQYF
size: few; V: TRBV3-1; J: TRBJ1-1; D: .; DNA: TGTGCCAGCAGCCTTCAGGACGCGGGTGAAGCTTTCTTT; CDR3: CASSLQDAGEAFF
size: .; V: TRBV6-5; J: TRBJ1-2; D: .; DNA: TGTGCCAGCAGTTCCGGCGGAGGGCGAGGCTATGGCTACACCTTC; CDR3: CASSSGGGRGYGYTF
size: once; V: TRBV7-2; J: TRBJ2-1; D: TRBD1; DNA: TGTGCCAGCAGCCCCGCCGGTAGGGGGCGGCGATACAATGAGCAGTTCTTC; CDR3: CASSPAGRGRRYNEQFF
size: few; V: TRBV2; J: TRBJ1-5; D: .; DNA: TGTGCCAGCACCCTTGAAACGGATCAGCCCCAGCATTTT; CDR3: CASTLETDQPQHF
size: .; V: TRBV20-1; J: TRBJ2-5; D: .; DNA: TGCAGTGCTAGACGGGCCCCCCACCAAGAGACCCAGTACTTC; CDR3: CSARRAPHQETQYF
size: many; V: TRBV7-2; J: TRBJ2-5; D: .; DNA: TGTGCCAGCAGCGGTAGTGGGGGCAAAGAGACCCAGTACTTC; CDR3: CASSGSGGKETQYF
size: few; V: TRBV3-1; J: TRBJ2-3; D: .; DNA: TGTGCCAGCAGCCAGAACTTTGGGCCCACAGATACGCAGTATTTT; CDR3: CASSQNFGPTDTQYF
size: few; V: TRBV19; J: TRBJ1-1; D: .; DNA: TGTGCCAGTATCCCGGGACAGAACACTGAAGCTTTCTTT; CDR3: CASIPGQNTEAFF